These 5 T cell receptor beta chains were sequenced from one sample in a study of blood T cell repertoires in COVID-19. The assay was immunoSEQ multiplex PCR, and TCRdb's table has in-frame clones only and misses some. The data show 46,000 or so clones, under 95% seen once. Sequenced material: peripheral blood. The receptor source for this set is a man aged 70 or older with active COVID-19.

The chain is built from TRBV4-2 and TRBJ2-5; 7 bases fit TRBD1. The trim removed 1 base at V and 4 bases at J, leaving 6 bases unmatched. This CDR3 has 15 amino acids. The germline gives CDR1 LGHNA, CDR2 YNFKEQ. CDR3 in amino acids: CASSQGRAGGETQYF. The CDR3 DNA sequence: TGTGCCAGCAGCCAAGGGCGGGCAGGGGGAGAGACCCAGTACTTC.

The chain employs TRBV4-3 and TRBJ2-1; 7 nucleotides match TRBD2. CDR3 length: 17 amino acids. Germline-derived CDR1 and CDR2 are LGHNA and YSLEER. The V gene end was trimmed by 0 bases and the J gene end by 3 bases; junction bases not matched to a gene: 8. This CDR3 is CASSQDFPGGVYNEQFF. The CDR3 DNA is TGCGCCAGCAGCCAAGACTTTCCGGGAGGAGTCTACAATGAGCAGTTCTTC.

The chain joins TRBV19 to TRBJ2-1; a weak D match, TRBD2 (6 bases). CDR1 and CDR2 (germline): LNHDA, SQIVND (reference sequence). The CDR3 is 17 residues long. V gave up 5 bases and J gave up 0 bases, with 17 bases separating them. This CDR3 is CASSAQTGDFSYNEQFF. DNA for the CDR3: TGTGCCAGTAGTGCACAGACGGGGGACTTCTCCTACAATGAGCAGTTCTTC.

The chain uses TRBV3-1 (or the pseudogene TRBV3-2) and TRBJ2-3, with D possibly matching TRBD1 (5 bases). V lost 6 bases to trimming and J lost 6 bases, with 10 bases between them. The CDR3 contains 12 residues. Germline V CDR1 and CDR2: LGHDT, YNNKEL (reference sequence). In DNA, the CDR3 is TGTGCCAGCAGGGCAGGGCCGGATACGCAGTATTTT. Amino acid sequence: CASRAGPDTQYF.

V gene TRBV5-1 combines with J gene TRBJ2-3; 10 positions match TRBD2. Germline loops: CDR1 SGHRS, CDR2 YFSETQ. The V segment lost 0 bases and the J segment 0 bases; nucleotides outside the gene matches: 7. This CDR3 region has 18 residues. The CDR3 protein is CASSLVSGGASSTDTQYF. For the CDR3, the DNA is TGCGCCAGCAGCTTGGTCAGCGGGGGGGCTAGTAGCACAGATACGCAGTATTTT. The full variable domain, rest sourced from reference TRBV5-1 and TRBJ2-3, is KAGVTQTPRYLIKTRGQQVTLSCSPISGHRSVSWYQQTPGQGLQFLFEYFSETQRNKGNFPGRFSGRQFSNSRSEMNVSTLELGDSALYLCASSLVSGGASSTDTQYFGPGTRLTVL.